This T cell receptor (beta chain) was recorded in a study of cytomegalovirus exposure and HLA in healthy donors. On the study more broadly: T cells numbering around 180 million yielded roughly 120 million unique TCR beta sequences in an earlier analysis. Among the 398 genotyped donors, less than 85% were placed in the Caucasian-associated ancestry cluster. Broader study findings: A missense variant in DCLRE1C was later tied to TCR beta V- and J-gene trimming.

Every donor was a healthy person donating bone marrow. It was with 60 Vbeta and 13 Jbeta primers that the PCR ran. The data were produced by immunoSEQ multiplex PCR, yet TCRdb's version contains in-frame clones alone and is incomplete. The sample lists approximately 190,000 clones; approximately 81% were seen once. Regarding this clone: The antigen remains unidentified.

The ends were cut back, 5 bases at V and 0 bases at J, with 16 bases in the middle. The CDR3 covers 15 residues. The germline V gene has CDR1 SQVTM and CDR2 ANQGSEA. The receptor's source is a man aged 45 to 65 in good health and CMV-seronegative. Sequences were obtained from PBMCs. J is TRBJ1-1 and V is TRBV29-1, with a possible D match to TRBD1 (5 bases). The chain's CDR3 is CSVTYAGRMNTEAFF. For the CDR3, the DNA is TGCAGCGTTACCTACGCGGGACGGATGAACACTGAAGCTTTCTTT.